Listed below are T cell receptor beta chains from one sample, sequenced in a study of control samples from healthy donors and cancer patients. The protocol was immunoSEQ multiplex PCR, while the TCRdb copy is restricted to in-frame clones and leaves out a portion. The sample shows 60,000 to 75,000 clones, around nine tenths of them seen only once. Sequencing used PBMCs. The receptors were gathered from a man aged 60 to 75 with colorectal cancer. Each CDR3 is given without its conserved first and last residue. Clone size is shown for a subset of rows, as once, few, many or a class of expanded clone.

NA	TRBV7-6	TRBJ1-6	ASSPGNYNSPLH
once	TRBV27	TRBJ2-3	ASSLSKRGGTDTQY
few	TRBV30	TRBJ1-2	AWATGVAGYT
NA	TRBV2	TRBJ1-3	ASSEIGGAGNTIY
once	TRBV19	TRBJ2-1	ASSIGQGHKYNEQF
NA	TRBV4-3	TRBJ2-7	ASSQVFAGAGSYEQY
NA	TRBV6-6	TRBJ2-7	ASSYSTY
NA	TRBV9	TRBJ2-7	ASSAGQGFGEQY
NA	TRBV9	TRBJ2-3	ASSVALAGGTDTQY
NA	TRBV28	TRBJ1-3	ASSFQGGSGNTIY
NA	TRBV6-2/TRBV6-3	TRBJ2-3	ASSYGLVSVDTQY
NA	TRBV4-2	TRBJ2-2	ASSQRLAGAPGELF
once	TRBV10-3	TRBJ2-7	AITPGLAGVPEQY
NA	TRBV4-3	TRBJ2-3	ASSKLTDRTDTQY
NA	TRBV30	TRBJ1-5	AWSGRVASGRAQH
NA	TRBV18	TRBJ1-2	ASSQVRAGAAGGYT
NA	TRBV7-9	TRBJ2-5	ASSFSGTGKTQY
NA	TRBV6-5	TRBJ1-2	ASRSDVNYGYT
NA	TRBV7-2	TRBJ1-6	ASSSLGQGLNSPLH
NA	TRBV7-2	TRBJ2-7	ASSSRAEQY
NA	TRBV4-3	TRBJ2-1	ASSQQLGLSYNEQF
NA	TRBV9	TRBJ1-1	ASSVVQGPAF
NA	TRBV4-2	TRBJ2-7	ASSGRGQGGDEQY
NA	TRBV7-4	TRBJ2-1	ASSYPKGTGLGQF
NA	TRBV19	TRBJ1-1	ASRIGGEAF
NA	TRBV2	TRBJ2-7	ASKRSGDGGKGEQY
few	TRBV9	TRBJ2-1	ASSPRGGSEQF
NA	TRBV6-6	TRBJ2-5	ASSYSAGGFQETQY
once	TRBV6-2/TRBV6-3	TRBJ1-5	ASSPGTGVWNQPQH
NA	TRBV30	TRBJ1-2	ASAGQDYGYT
NA	TRBV7-3	TRBJ2-5	ASSLRLRETQY
NA	TRBV5-1	TRBJ2-3	ASRGADTQY
NA	TRBV5-1	TRBJ1-1	ASSLKGTGAAEAF
NA	TRBV4-1	TRBJ1-1	ASSQEEGSTEAF
NA	TRBV3-1/TRBV3-2	TRBJ2-2	ASSSSGGAGELF
NA	TRBV2	TRBJ2-7	ASSDGDRVGEQY
NA	TRBV5-1	TRBJ2-1	ASSTQPDNEQF
NA	TRBV28	TRBJ2-7	ASRSDRAGSPYEQY
NA	TRBV7-9	TRBJ1-2	ASSLGDGYT
NA	TRBV11-3	TRBJ2-7	ASSSGPIYEQY
NA	TRBV4-3	TRBJ2-1	ASSQEGVRSRYNEQF
NA	TRBV7-9	TRBJ2-7	ASSSHYEQY